Each of the 20 T cell receptor beta chains below was sequenced from the same sample in a study of T cells after yellow fever vaccination. Using its own MiXCR run on the 5' RACE reads, TCRdb lists one record per CDR3 protein. The sample lists around 320,000 distinct CDR3 sequences, around 10% occurring once. The source material was CD4+ T cells sorted from PBMCs, sampled 45 days after the yellow fever booster vaccination. The source is a young man who received the YFV17D yellow fever vaccine.

This clonotype was observed a handful of times. The rearrangement uses TRBV11-2 and TRBJ2-1; D assignment may be TRBD1 or TRBD2 (6 bases each). The V gene's germline CDR1 is SGHAT and CDR2 FQNNGV. The CDR3 is 15 amino acids. Trimming took off 7 bases at V and 6 bases at J, with 19 bases between the two ends. The CDR3: CASTLGLGGLNEQFF. The CDR3 nucleotides read TGTGCCAGCACCCTAGGGTTGGGGGGCCTCAATGAGCAGTTCTTC.

This clonotype has ten or more counts. The V and J genes are TRBV7-2 and TRBJ2-2; 8 bases are a match to TRBD1. The germline V gene has CDR1 SGHTA and CDR2 FQGNSA. Losses at the gene ends were 5 bases for V and 5 bases for J; bases not matched to a gene: 1. The CDR3 has 13 residues. The CDR3 region is CASSGQGTGELFF. The CDR3, as DNA: TGTGCCAGCAGCGGACAGGGTACCGGGGAGCTGTTTTTT. The whole variable domain, filled in from reference TRBV7-2 and TRBJ2-2, reads GAGVSQSPSNKVTEKGKDVELRCDPISGHTALYWYRQSLGQGLEFLIYFQGNSAPDKSGLPSDRFSAERTGGSVSTLTIQRTQQEDSAVYLCASSGQGTGELFFGEGSRLTVL.

Only a few counts were recorded for this clonotype. The J gene is TRBJ1-1, the V gene TRBV7-2; the D gene is possibly TRBD1 (5 bases). Trimming shortened V by 2 bases and J by 8 bases, and 9 bases separated the two germline ends. The CDR3 has 12 amino acids. Germline values: CDR1 SGHTA, CDR2 FQGNSA. In DNA, the CDR3 is TGTGCCAGCAGCTTAAGGGGCTTAGAAGCTTTCTTT. This encodes CASSLRGLEAFF.

This clonotype has more than one count but fewer than ten. The chain is built from TRBV20-1 and TRBJ1-2, with D possibly matching TRBD1 (5 bases). Between the trimmed V and J ends, which lost 4 bases and 10 bases, there was a span of 19 bases. This CDR3 comprises 13 residues. The germline CDR1 and CDR2 sequences are DFQATT and SNEGSKA (reference sequence). For the CDR3, the DNA is TGCAGTGCTACGGCTTGGGAGGTAGGGGACTACACCTTC. This sequence encodes CSATAWEVGDYTF.

At least ten counts were recorded for this clonotype. V and J are TRBV7-9 and TRBJ1-1; 9 positions agree with TRBD1. Germline V gives CDR1 SEHNR, CDR2 FQNEAQ (reference sequence). J was trimmed by 5 bases and V by 5 bases; bases with no gene match: 6. The CDR3 is made up of 14 amino acids. CDR3 in DNA: TGTGCCAGCAGCCGAACAGGGGGCTGGACTGAAGCTTTCTTT. It is translated as CASSRTGGWTEAFF.

This clonotype turned up a few times. The chain couples TRBV7-9 to TRBJ1-6, with 7 bases identical to TRBD1. This CDR3 has 16 residues. The ends lost 4 bases at V and 4 bases at J; junction bases unmatched: 7. Germline values: CDR1 SEHNR, CDR2 FQNEAQ (reference sequence). This chain's CDR3 is CASSSSGTAYNSPLHF. CDR3 DNA: TGTGCCAGCAGCTCGAGCGGGACAGCATATAATTCACCCCTCCACTTT.

This clonotype showed up just a few times. V usage is TRBV24-1 and J usage is TRBJ2-2; no definite D call. Germline V lookup: CDR1 KGHDR, CDR2 SFDVKD. The CDR3 totals 15 residues. Trimming cost V 4 bases and J 8 bases, with 16 bases left between them. CDR3 nucleotides: TGTGCCACCAGTGAGAGTGGGAAGGGCGCTGGGGAGCTGTTTTTT. Translated, it gives CATSESGKGAGELFF.

This chain uses TRBV11-2 with TRBJ1-1; perhaps TRBD1 as D (5 bases). From germline, CDR1 is SGHAT and CDR2 FQNNGV. This CDR3 comprises 17 residues. V shed 6 bases and J shed 10 bases, with 30 bases lying between them. This CDR3 reads CASRGFLTRGRAPGAFF. The DNA for the CDR3 is TGTGCCAGCAGGGGATTTTTAACACGGGGGAGGGCCCCAGGAGCTTTCTTT.

This clonotype was seen a few times. The chain has TRBV2 and TRBJ1-1; a possible D gene is TRBD1 (5 bases). The CDR3 consists of 13 residues. The ends were cut back, 6 bases at V and 8 bases at J, with 16 bases in the middle. CDR1 SNHLY and CDR2 FYNNEI come from the germline V gene. CDR3 nucleotides: TGTGCCAGCAGGTACGCAGGGCACCAGGAAGCTTTCTTT. Encoded protein: CASRYAGHQEAFF.

This clonotype occurred a few times. J is TRBJ2-2 and V is TRBV7-2; D is perhaps TRBD2 (7 bases). The CDR3 extends over 16 amino acids. Per germline, CDR1 SGHTA and CDR2 FQGNSA. Trimming removed 8 bases from V and 5 bases from J, with 21 bases in between. DNA for the CDR3: TGTGCCAGCGACCCCTGGGGGGGGGCGAGAACCGGGGAGCTGTTTTTT. It specifies CASDPWGGARTGELFF.

This clonotype was detected only a few times. The chain recombines TRBV27 with TRBJ1-1; D remains unclear. Per the germline V gene, CDR1 is MNHEY and CDR2 is SMNVEV (reference sequence). The V gene lost 3 bases and the J gene lost 4 bases, with 12 bases spanning the gap. CDR3 length equals 14 residues. CDR3 in amino acids: CASSFTARSTEAFF. The CDR3 DNA sequence: TGTGCCAGCAGTTTTACCGCTAGATCCACTGAAGCTTTCTTT.

The chain recombines TRBV19 with TRBJ2-3, with 8 bases aligning to TRBD1. Germline V gene lookup returns CDR1 LNHDA and CDR2 SQIVND (reference sequence). The CDR3 is made up of 15 amino acids. V was pared by 7 bases and J by 4 bases, with 10 bases of the junction left unmatched. This chain's CDR3 is CASTPRTGRADTQYF. As DNA, the CDR3 is TGTGCCAGTACTCCAAGGACAGGGCGCGCAGATACGCAGTATTTT.

The J gene is TRBJ2-2, the V gene TRBV12-3 or TRBV12-4; 7 nucleotides match TRBD1. Trimming at V came to 6 bases and at J to 0 bases, leaving 7 bases not matched to a gene. The CDR3 is 16 residues long. CDR3 in amino acids: CASSPRGQPNTGELFF. The CDR3 coding sequence is TGTGCCAGCAGCCCAAGGGGACAGCCGAACACCGGGGAGCTGTTTTTT.

This rearrangement joins TRBV11-2 to TRBJ2-1; 8 nucleotides agree with TRBD2. This CDR3 comprises 15 residues. Trimming took 1 base from V and 10 from J; bases not matched to a gene: 9. Looked up from germline, CDR1 is SGHAT and CDR2 is FQNNGV. DNA of the CDR3: TGTGCCAGCAGCTTAGTAGGCGGGGGGCTTGGCGAGCAGTTCTTC. Protein product: CASSLVGGGLGEQFF.

This clonotype was counted a few times. This chain links TRBV12-3 or TRBV12-4 with TRBJ2-2; TRBD1 agrees at 8 bases. This CDR3 is built from 14 residues. V gave up 6 bases and J gave up 5 bases; unmatched junction bases: 5. CDR3 protein: CASRAWTGTGELFF. The CDR3 bases are TGTGCCAGCAGGGCGTGGACAGGGACCGGGGAGCTGTTTTTT.

There are a few counts of this clonotype. A junction end diverges from the germline sequence, so it may reflect a read error. The chain carries TRBV7-8 and TRBJ2-4; D gene uncertain. The CDR3 has 13 residues. Germline V CDR1 and CDR2: SGHVS, FQNEAQ. The CDR3 nucleotides read TGTGCCAGCAGGTTAGATCCCGGAACCGCACAGTACTTC. As protein: CASRLDPGTAQYF.

Remarks on this clonotype: The DNA is omitted, as the CDR3 cannot be located on it reliably, and the CDR3 follows TCRdb's listing. J is TRBJ2-7 and V is TRBV5-4; the table assigns TRBD2, which was not confirmed against the DNA. The germline gives CDR1 SGHNT, CDR2 YYREEE (reference sequence). 16 amino acids form the CDR3, both terminal residues included. This CDR3 reads CASSPRTFGALDEQYF.

The V call is TRBV28, the J call TRBJ1-6; unclear D gene. Trimming pared 2 bases from V and 13 bases from J, leaving 18 bases between. Germline V gives CDR1 MDHEN, CDR2 SYDVKM. CDR3 length: 15 amino acids. For the CDR3, the DNA is TGTGCCAGCAGTTTAGATGTGCGGAACACTTTCCCCCTCCACTTT. Translation gives CASSLDVRNTFPLHF. The variable domain in full, completed from reference TRBV28 and TRBJ1-6, reads DVKVTQSSRYLVKRTGEKVFLECVQDMDHENMFWYRQDPGLGLRLIYFSYDVKMKEKGDIPEGYSVSREKKERFSLILESASTNQTSMYLCASSLDVRNTFPLHFGNGTRLTVT.

In its sample, this clonotype was seen many times. The genes are TRBV5-4 and TRBJ1-2; 8 bases fit TRBD1. The germline gives CDR1 SGHNT, CDR2 YYREEE (reference sequence). The J segment lost 7 bases and the V segment lost 3 bases, leaving 5 bases of the junction unmatched. The CDR3 has 13 residues. CDR3 loop: CASSSTGVFGYTF. The CDR3 coding sequence is TGTGCCAGCAGCTCGACAGGGGTTTTTGGCTACACCTTC. The full variable domain, in which reference TRBV5-4 and TRBJ1-2 provide the parts outside the CDR3, is ETGVTQSPTHLIKTRGQQVTLRCSSQSGHNTVSWYQQALGQGPQFIFQYYREEENGRGNFPPRFSGLQFPNYSSELNVNALELDDSALYLCASSSTGVFGYTFGSGTRLTVV.

This chain connects TRBV12-1 to TRBJ2-7; TRBD1, the table's D call, lacks a check against the DNA. TRBV12-1 is classified as a pseudogene. This CDR3 has 17 residues. DNA of the CDR3: TGTGCCAGCAGCCCCTCGGCCGCCGGGACAGGGTCTTTCACTCGGTACTTC. This encodes CASSPSAAGTGSFTRYF.